These 5 T cell receptor beta chains share one sample of origin, sequenced in a study of blood T cell repertoires in COVID-19. Data came from immunoSEQ multiplex PCR; TCRdb stores just in-frame clones and leaves some out. In the table there are a few hundred thousand clones, approximately 88% of which are singletons. The sample was peripheral blood. Receptors were obtained from a man in his fifties with acute or convalescent COVID-19.

The chain uses TRBV19 and TRBJ1-3; the D is unclear. V shed 5 bases and J shed 0 bases, with 8 bases lying between them. CDR1 is LNHDA, CDR2 SQIVND, per germline (reference sequence). The CDR3 spans 14 residues. The CDR3 spells CASSLTDSGNTIYF. In nucleotides, the CDR3 is TGTGCCAGTAGTCTAACTGACTCTGGAAACACCATATATTTT.

CDR3: CASSSGPDRVILGYTF. In DNA, the CDR3 is TGCGCCAGCAGTTCGGGGCCGGACAGGGTGATTCTTGGCTACACCTTC. The rearrangement uses TRBV23-1 and TRBJ1-2; TRBD1 agrees at 8 bases. TRBV23-1 is assigned to the ORF class and has an uncertain function. With V trimmed by 5 bases and J by 7 bases, 15 bases remained unmatched. This CDR3 has 16 amino acids.

The gene calls are TRBV19 and TRBJ1-2; D unresolved. This CDR3 comprises 16 residues. CDR1 is LNHDA, CDR2 SQIVND, per germline (reference sequence). V lost 3 bases, J lost 6 bases, and 20 bases lay in between. The CDR3 DNA is TGTGCCAGTAGTATCTCCGGCCCCCGGGTGTTCGATGGCTACACCTTC. This translates into CASSISGPRVFDGYTF.

The chain couples TRBV5-1 to TRBJ2-5; maybe TRBD2 (6 bases). The length of the CDR3 is 14 residues. V was pared by 0 bases and J by 5 bases, with 11 bases between. Germline assignment: CDR1 SGHRS and CDR2 YFSETQ. The CDR3 bases are TGCGCCAGCAGCTTGGCCCGTCTAGCGGAGACCCAGTACTTC. It is translated as CASSLARLAETQYF.

The chain recombines TRBV12-3 or TRBV12-4 with TRBJ1-2; perhaps TRBD1 as D (5 bases). V lost 7 bases to trimming and J lost 8 bases, with 14 bases between them. This CDR3 has 12 amino acids. The CDR3 spells CASTNPGQGYTF. In DNA, the CDR3 is TGTGCCAGCACAAATCCTGGACAAGGCTACACCTTC.